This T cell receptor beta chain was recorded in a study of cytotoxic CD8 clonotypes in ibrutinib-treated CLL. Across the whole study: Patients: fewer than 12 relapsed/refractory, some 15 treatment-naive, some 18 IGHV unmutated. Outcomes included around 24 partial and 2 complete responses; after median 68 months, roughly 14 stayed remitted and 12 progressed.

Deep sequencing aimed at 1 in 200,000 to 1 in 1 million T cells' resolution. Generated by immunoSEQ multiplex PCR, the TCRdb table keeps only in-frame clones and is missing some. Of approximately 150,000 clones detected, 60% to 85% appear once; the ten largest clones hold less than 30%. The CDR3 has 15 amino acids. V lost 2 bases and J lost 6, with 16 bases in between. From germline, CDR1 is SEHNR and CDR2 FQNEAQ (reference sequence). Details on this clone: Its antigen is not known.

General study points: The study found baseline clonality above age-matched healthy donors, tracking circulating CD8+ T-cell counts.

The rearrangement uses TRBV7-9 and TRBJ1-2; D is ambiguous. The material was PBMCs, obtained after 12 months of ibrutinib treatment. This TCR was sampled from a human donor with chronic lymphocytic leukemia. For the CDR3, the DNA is TGTGCCAGCAGCTTATATGTTACCGAGAGGGATGGCTACACCTTC. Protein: CASSLYVTERDGYTF.